These 4 T cell receptor beta chains originate from one sample sequenced in a study of blood T cells in healthy people across ages. For the second PCR, which ran for 7 to 11 cycles, a sample-barcoded 5' primer and a J-beta primer mix were used. A single record per CDR3 protein comes from TCRdb applying MiXCR to the 5' RACE reads. The sample carries roughly 500,000 distinct CDR3 sequences, less than 25% recorded once. The sample was also reused in another study, on T cells of mothers and their children.

Input material: blood. Every receptor here comes from a boy under 18 in good health.

There are a few counts of this clonotype. The genes are TRBV13 and TRBJ2-5; D is uncertain. Matching the DNA end better, TRBJ2-7 makes the J call doubtful. The CDR3 consists of 14 residues. Germline assignment: CDR1 PRHDT and CDR2 FYEKMQ (reference sequence). In DNA form, the CDR3 reads TGTGCCAGCAGAAGGATGGGAAGCTCCTACGAGCAGTACTTC. This sequence encodes CASRRMGSSYEQYF.

This clonotype has more than one count but fewer than ten. The chain has TRBV4-1 and TRBJ2-2, with 12 bases aligning to TRBD2. The CDR3 is 15 amino acids. J gave up 8 bases and V 5 bases, and 6 bases lay outside the gene matches. Germline CDR1 is MGHRA and CDR2 is YSYEKL. CDR3 DNA: TGCGCCAGCAGCTACTGGACTAGCGGGGAAGGGGAGCTGTTTTTT. Protein product: CASSYWTSGEGELFF.

This clonotype occurred a few times. The chain uses TRBV9 and TRBJ2-1; no definite D call. Trimming removed 0 bases from V and 5 bases from J, with 9 bases in between. Per germline, CDR1 SGDLS and CDR2 YYNGEE. CDR3 length equals 14 residues. The CDR3 DNA is TGTGCCAGCAGCGTAGTAAATAGGGACAATGAGCAGTTCTTC. Protein: CASSVVNRDNEQFF.

The chain combines TRBV4-2 with TRBJ2-1, with 13 bases lining up with TRBD2. J lost 6 bases, V lost 3 bases, and 5 bases had no gene match. Germline V gene sequence: CDR1 LGHNA, CDR2 YNFKEQ. The CDR3 runs 16 residues. Here the CDR3 reads CASSHRTSGSFNEQFF. In nucleotides, the CDR3 is TGTGCCAGCAGCCACCGGACTAGCGGGAGTTTCAATGAGCAGTTCTTC.